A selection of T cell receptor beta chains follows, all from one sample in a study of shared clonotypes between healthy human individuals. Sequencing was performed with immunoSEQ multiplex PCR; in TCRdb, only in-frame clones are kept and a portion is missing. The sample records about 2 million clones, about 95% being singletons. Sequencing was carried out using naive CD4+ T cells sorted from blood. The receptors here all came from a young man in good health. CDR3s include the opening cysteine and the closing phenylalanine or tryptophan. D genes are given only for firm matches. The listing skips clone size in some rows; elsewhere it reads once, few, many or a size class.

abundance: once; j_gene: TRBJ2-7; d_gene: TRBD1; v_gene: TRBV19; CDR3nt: TGTGCCAGTAGTATGACAGGGTCCTACGAGCAGTACTTC; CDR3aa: CASSMTGSYEQYF
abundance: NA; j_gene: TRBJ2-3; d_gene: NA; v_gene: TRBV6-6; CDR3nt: TGTGCCAGCAGTTACCTGACACAGAGCACAGATACGCAGTATTTT; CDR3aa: CASSYLTQSTDTQYF
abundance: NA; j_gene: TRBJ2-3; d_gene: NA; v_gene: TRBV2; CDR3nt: TGTGCCAGCAGTGTACGGCCCACAGATACGCAGTATTTT; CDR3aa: CASSVRPTDTQYF
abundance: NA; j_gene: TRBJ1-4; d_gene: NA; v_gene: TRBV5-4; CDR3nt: TGTGCCAGCGAATGGGGGGCGATAAGTGAAAAACTGTTTTTT; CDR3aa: CASEWGAISEKLFF
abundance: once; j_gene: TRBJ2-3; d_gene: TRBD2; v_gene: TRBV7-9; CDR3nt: TGTGCCAGCAGCGCTAGCGGGAGGGCAGATACGCAGTATTTT; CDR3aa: CASSASGRADTQYF
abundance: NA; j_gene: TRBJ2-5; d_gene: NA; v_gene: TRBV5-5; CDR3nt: TGTGCCAGCAGCTTGGCTGTCTGGAAGACCCAGTACTTC; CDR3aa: CASSLAVWKTQYF
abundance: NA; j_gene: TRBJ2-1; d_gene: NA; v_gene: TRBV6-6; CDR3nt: TGTGCCAGCAGTTACGGGGAACTAGAGACCTACAATGAGCAGTTCTTC; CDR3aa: CASSYGELETYNEQFF
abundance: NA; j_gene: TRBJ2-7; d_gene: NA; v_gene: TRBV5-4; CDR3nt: TGTGCCAGCAGCTTGGTCACCGGTTCCTACGAGCAGTACTTC; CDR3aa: CASSLVTGSYEQYF
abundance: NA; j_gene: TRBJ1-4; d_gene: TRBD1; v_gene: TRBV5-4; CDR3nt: TGTGCCAGCAGCTTGGGGGACAGGAACAATGAAAAACTGTTTTTT; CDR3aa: CASSLGDRNNEKLFF
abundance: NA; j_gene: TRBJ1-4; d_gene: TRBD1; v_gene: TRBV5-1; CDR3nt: TGCGCCAGCAGCTTGGATTCGACAGGGAGTGAAAAACTGTTTTTT; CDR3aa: CASSLDSTGSEKLFF
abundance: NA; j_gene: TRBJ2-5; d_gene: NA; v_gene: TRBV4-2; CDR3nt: TGTGCCAGCAGCCATCTCGGGACTCAAGAGACCCAGTACTTC; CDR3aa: CASSHLGTQETQYF
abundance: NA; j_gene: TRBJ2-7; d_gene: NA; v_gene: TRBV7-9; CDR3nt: TGTGCCAGCAGCTTAGCTCACAGCTACGAGCAGTACTTC; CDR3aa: CASSLAHSYEQYF
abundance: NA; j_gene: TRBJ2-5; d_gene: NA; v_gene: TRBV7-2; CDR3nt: TGTGCCAGCAGCTTGGACTCTAAGGTAGAGACCCAGTACTTC; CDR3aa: CASSLDSKVETQYF
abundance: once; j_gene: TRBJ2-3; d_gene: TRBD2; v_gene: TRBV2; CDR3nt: TGTGCCAGCAGTCCCCTAGCGGCAAGCACAGATACGCAGTATTTT; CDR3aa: CASSPLAASTDTQYF
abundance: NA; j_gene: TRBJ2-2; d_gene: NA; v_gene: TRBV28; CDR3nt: TGTGCCAGCACGATCAAAACCTATAACACCGGGGAGCTGTTTTTT; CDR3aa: CASTIKTYNTGELFF
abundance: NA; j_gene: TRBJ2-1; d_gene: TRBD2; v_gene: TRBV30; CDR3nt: TGTGCCTGGAGTATGACGGGGGGAGGCAATGAGCAGTTCTTC; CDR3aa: CAWSMTGGGNEQFF
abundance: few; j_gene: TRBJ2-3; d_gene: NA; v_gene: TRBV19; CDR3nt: TGTGCCAGTAGTATACTAGGGTATCGCACAGATACGCAGTATTTT; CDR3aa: CASSILGYRTDTQYF
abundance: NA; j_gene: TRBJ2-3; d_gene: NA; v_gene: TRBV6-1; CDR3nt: TGTGCCAGCAGGCTGACGGCCGTCCCAGATACGCAGTATTTT; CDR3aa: CASRLTAVPDTQYF
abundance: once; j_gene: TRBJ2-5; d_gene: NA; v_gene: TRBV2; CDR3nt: TGTGCCAGCAGCGGTCTCGGATCCGAGGTAGAGACCCAGTACTTC; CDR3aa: CASSGLGSEVETQYF
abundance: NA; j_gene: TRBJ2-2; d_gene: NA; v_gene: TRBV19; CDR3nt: TGTGCCAGTAAGAGGGGAGACACCGGGGAGCTGTTTTTT; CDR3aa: CASKRGDTGELFF
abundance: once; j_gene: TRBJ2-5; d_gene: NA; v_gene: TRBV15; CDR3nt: TGTGCCACCAGCAGAGGGAATGCCCTACAAGAGACCCAGTACTTC; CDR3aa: CATSRGNALQETQYF
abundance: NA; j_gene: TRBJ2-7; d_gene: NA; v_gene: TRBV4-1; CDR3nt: TGCGCCAGCAGCCAAGTTCAAGGGATCTCCTACGAGCAGTACTTC; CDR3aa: CASSQVQGISYEQYF
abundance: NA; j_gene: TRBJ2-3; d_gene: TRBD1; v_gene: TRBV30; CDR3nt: TGTGCCTGGACCGGCAGACAGGGGGCCACAGATACGCAGTATTTT; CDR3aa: CAWTGRQGATDTQYF
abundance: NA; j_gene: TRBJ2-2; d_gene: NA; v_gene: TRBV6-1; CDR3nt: TGTGCCAGCAGTGAAGTCAGGAACACCGGGGAGCTGTTTTTT; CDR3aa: CASSEVRNTGELFF
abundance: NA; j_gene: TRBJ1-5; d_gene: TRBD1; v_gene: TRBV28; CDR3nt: TGTGCCAGCAGCTGGGACAGGGGGTTTAGTCAGCCCCAGCATTTT; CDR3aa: CASSWDRGFSQPQHF
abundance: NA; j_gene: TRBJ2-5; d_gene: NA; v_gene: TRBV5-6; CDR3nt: TGTGCCAGCAGCTTGGTGAAGGGGCCCCAGGAAGAGACCCAGTACTTC; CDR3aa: CASSLVKGPQEETQYF
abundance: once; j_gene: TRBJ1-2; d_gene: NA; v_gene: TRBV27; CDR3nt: TGTGCCAGCAGTACTCACGGGGGGGCCTATGGCTACACCTTC; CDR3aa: CASSTHGGAYGYTF
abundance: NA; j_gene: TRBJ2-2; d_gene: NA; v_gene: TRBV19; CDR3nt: TGTGCCAGTAACGGGACTCCCAAGTCCGGGGAGCTGTTTTTT; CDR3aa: CASNGTPKSGELFF
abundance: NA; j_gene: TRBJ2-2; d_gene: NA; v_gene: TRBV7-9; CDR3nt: TGTGCCAGCAGCCGATCGTACACCGGGGAGCTGTTTTTT; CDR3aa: CASSRSYTGELFF
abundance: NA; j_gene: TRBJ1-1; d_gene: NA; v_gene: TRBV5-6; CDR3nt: TGTGCCAGCAGCTTGAAGGGGAACACTGAAGCTTTCTTT; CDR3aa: CASSLKGNTEAFF
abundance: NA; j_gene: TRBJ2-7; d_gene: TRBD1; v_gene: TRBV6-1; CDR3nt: TGTGCCAGCACTGGACAGGGGTACGAGCAGTACTTC; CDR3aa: CASTGQGYEQYF